These T cell receptor beta chains were read from a single sample in a study of T cell changes during pregnancy in multiple sclerosis. Sequencing used immunoSEQ multiplex PCR; TCRdb keeps in-frame clones, though not all of them. The sample yields 40,000 to 50,000 clones, approximately 94% seen once. Sample: CD8+ T cells from peripheral blood mononuclear cells, taken in the third trimester of pregnancy. The receptors shown here come from a female donor with multiple sclerosis, enrolled in a pregnancy study. CDR3s include the opening cysteine and the closing phenylalanine or tryptophan. The order of the fields is J gene, clone size, D gene, V gene, CDR3 DNA, CDR3 protein. The D gene is left open where the match is weak. For some rows the clone size is stated as once, few or many, or as a class when expanded; others skip it.

>TRBJ2-7|-|-|TRBV9
TGTGCCAGCAGCGGTGAAGGGGCCTTAACCGAGCAGTACTTC
CASSGEGALTEQYF
>TRBJ2-2|-|-|TRBV5-4
TGTGCCAGCAGCTTGCTCGGCACCGGGGAGCTGTTTTTT
CASSLLGTGELFF
>TRBJ2-7|-|-|TRBV28
TGTGCCAGCAGTTTTAATCGGGACTACGAGCAGTACTTC
CASSFNRDYEQYF
>TRBJ2-3|-|TRBD2|TRBV5-4
TGTGCCAGCAGCTTGGGACTAGCGGGAGGGCTTGGAGATACGCAGTATTTT
CASSLGLAGGLGDTQYF
>TRBJ2-2|-|-|TRBV7-9
TGTGCCAGCAGCTTTCACATCACCGGGGAGCTGTTTTTT
CASSFHITGELFF
>TRBJ1-1|-|TRBD1|TRBV30
TGTGCCTGGGAGGGGGCCGACACTGAAGCTTTCTTT
CAWEGADTEAFF
>TRBJ2-2|-|TRBD1|TRBV7-9
TGTGCCAGCAGTTTAGGGGACAGTTCGACCGGGGAGCTGTTTTTT
CASSLGDSSTGELFF
>TRBJ2-5|-|-|TRBV10-2
TGCGCCAGCAGTGAGCAAATCAGACTTAAAGAGACCCAGTACTTC
CASSEQIRLKETQYF
>TRBJ2-2|once|-|TRBV7-7
TGTGCTAGCAGCCCAGAGTTGTCCGGGACCGGGGAGCTGTTTTTT
CASSPELSGTGELFF
>TRBJ2-7|-|TRBD1|TRBV27
TGTGCCAGCAGTTGGGCAGGGGGCGGGAACGAGCAGTACTTC
CASSWAGGGNEQYF
>TRBJ2-4|-|TRBD1|TRBV18
TGTGCCAGCTCACCTCTCGGGTTCCGGACAGGGGAAAACATTCAGTACTTC
CASSPLGFRTGENIQYF
>TRBJ2-7|-|TRBD2|TRBV27
TGTGCCAGCAGTTTGGCTCCTAGCGGCAACTACGAGCAGTACTTC
CASSLAPSGNYEQYF
>TRBJ2-7|-|TRBD1|TRBV6-1
TGTGCCAGCACCCCCACGGACAGGGGTCCCTACGAGCAGTACTTC
CASTPTDRGPYEQYF
>TRBJ2-5|-|TRBD1|TRBV28
TGTGCCAGCAGTGCAGGGGGCTTAGAGACCCAGTACTTC
CASSAGGLETQYF